The T cell receptor beta chain described here comes from a study of blood T cell repertoires in COVID-19. At the level of the study: The samples span acute and convalescent COVID-19 from the United States, Italy and Spain.

Method: immunoSEQ multiplex PCR; TCRdb's copy keeps in-frame clones and lacks some. The sample has roughly 300,000 clones, about 86% seen once. The CDR3 runs to 15 residues. Trimming took off 3 bases at V and 1 base at J, with 13 bases between the two ends. CDR1 is SGHDT, CDR2 YYEEEE, per germline. Sequenced material: peripheral blood. V is TRBV5-6 and J is TRBJ1-1, with unresolved D. This TCR derives from a young woman with COVID-19, enrolled during active disease. The CDR3 spells CASSSPTETNTEAFF. The CDR3 region has the DNA TGTGCCAGCAGCTCTCCCACAGAAACGAACACTGAAGCTTTCTTT. Based on the CDR3 plus reference TRBV5-6 and TRBJ1-1, the full variable domain is DAGVTQSPTHLIKTRGQQVTLRCSPKSGHDTVSWYQQALGQGPQFIFQYYEEEERQRGNFPDRFSGHQFPNYSSELNVNALLLGDSALYLCASSSPTETNTEAFFGQGTRLTVV.